The clone carrying this TCR beta chain was seen a handful of times. The sample originates from a study of OX40 agonist ivuxolimab in advanced cancers. Germline lookup yields CDR1 SGHTA and CDR2 FQGTGA. J lost 4 bases, V lost 4 bases, and 3 bases had no gene match. This CDR3 is built from 14 residues. Assay used: immunoSEQ multiplex PCR; TCRdb lists only in-frame clones, some missing. The table includes 45,000 or so clones, about nine tenths detected once. The receptor was derived from an adult with an advanced solid tumor such as melanoma, head and neck, liver or kidney cancer. This sequence joins TRBV7-3 and TRBJ2-2; 7 nucleotides agree with TRBD2. This specimen was CD4+ or CD8+ T cells sorted from blood, taken in a trial of the OX40 agonist ivuxolimab. CDR3 sequence reads: CASSSTSATGELFF. As DNA, the CDR3 is TGTGCCAGCAGCTCCACTAGCGCCACCGGGGAGCTGTTTTTT.